The sequence of this T cell receptor (beta chain) was determined in a study of blood T cell repertoires in COVID-19 (dated by TCRdb to the early 2020s). For the wider study: The collaborator samples originated in the United States, Italy and Spain and spanned the acute and convalescent phases of COVID-19. The samples were drawn from the first 160 participants of the ongoing ImmuneRACE study and from roughly 1,300 subjects provided by 6 global collaborators. The repertoires were released in a freely available public database meant as a resource for research on the immune response to SARS-CoV-2. A de-identified subject ID, COVID-19 status, age in years and sex were almost always included in the sample metadata. Deeply sampled blood TCRbeta repertoires from subjects exposed to, actively infected with, or recovered from COVID-19 were included in the dataset. Where available, HLA class I and class II types were taken from metadata supplied by the sample provider and were not determined by assay-based typing. The prospective study material was composed of cDNA or gDNA derived from T cells, B-cell-depleted T cells, or PBMCs. Points the paper makes about the study in general: The amount of clinical and demographic metadata varied by source and participant and was provided uncurated.

V trim: 0 bases; J trim: 7 bases; unmatched bases: 2. The CDR3 goes from the cysteine to the phenylalanine over 14 residues. The retained sequence is limited to the CDR3, 42 bases, with the frame set at the first base. CDR1 and CDR2 are read off the germline V gene as KGHDR and SFDVKD. TCRbeta CDR3 regions were amplified from genomic DNA using the immunoSEQ Assay, a bias-controlled multiplex PCR. Processing in the source paper ran as follows. The number of nucleated cells in each sample was estimated by amplification of reference gene primers within the assay. Sequence reads were collapsed and filtered to measure the absolute abundance of every unique TCRbeta CDR3 rearrangement. For each sample, productive Simpson clonality was calculated as the square root of Simpson's diversity index over productive rearrangements. Drawn from immuneACCESS, this table holds only the in-frame rearrangements with V and J called that TCRdb kept. Clones are partly lost; checked studies trace under half to an unresolved V gene and leave the rest unexplained. V and J calls and clone size are given by that table; D and trimming were obtained from the DNA. The sample has around 200,000 clones on record, 86% of them singletons. In total, the top ten clones hold around 5.7% of the sample.

Enrolling through a virtual design, the prospective study's participants ranged in age from roughly 18 to 95 years and lived across roughly 24 United States geographic areas. To assign participants to cohorts, the prospective study relied on clinical history that participants themselves reported in a screening survey and a study questionnaire. In the prospective study, whole blood, serum and a nasopharyngeal or oropharyngeal swab were collected from each participant by mobile phlebotomists. Participants in the prospective study had the option to provide additional blood draws and questionnaires over an approximately 2-month period. Blood samples from the prospective study were shipped frozen or at room temperature prior to DNA extraction. About this clone: What antigen it recognizes has not been identified. Base-call qualities are not available, and no considerably larger clone is one nucleotide away.

The chain is assembled from TRBV24-1 and TRBJ2-1; 7 nucleotides in the junction match TRBD1. Sequenced sample: PBMCs or T cells enriched from blood (not recorded which). This TCR derives from a man aged 40-49 years with acute COVID-19. This receptor carries the CDR3 CATSDLHRGNEQFF. The sequenced DNA: TGTGCCACCAGTGATTTGCACAGGGGTAATGAGCAGTTCTTC.